Below are 2 T cell receptor beta chains sequenced from a single sample in a study of CD8 T cells in Susac syndrome. It was with random hexamers that roughly 0.5 to 1 ug RNA was reverse transcribed. TCRdb ran MiXCR on the immunoSEQ multiplex PCR reads and lists one entry per CDR3 protein. The data contain about 200,000 distinct CDR3 sequences, roughly nine tenths of them singletons. The sample consisted of CD8+ T cells from PBMCs. The receptors originated from a human donor with multiple sclerosis.

The rearrangement links TRBV7-9 to TRBJ1-2, with D unclear. The V gene lost 2 bases and the J gene lost 4 bases, with 11 bases spanning the gap. Germline V gives CDR1 SEHNR, CDR2 FQNEAQ (reference sequence). CDR3 length equals 14 residues. The CDR3 spells CASSLSASPYGYTF. CDR3 nucleotides: TGTGCCAGCAGCTTATCCGCCAGCCCCTATGGCTACACCTTC.

J is TRBJ2-1 and V is TRBV4-1, with D unresolved. CDR1 and CDR2 (germline): MGHRA, YSYEKL. The CDR3 consists of 17 residues. The germline V and J ends were trimmed by 2 bases and 5 bases, with 19 bases remaining between them. Here the CDR3 reads CASSQPDTGQNNNEQFF. CDR3 DNA: TGCGCCAGCAGCCAACCTGACACGGGCCAAAATAACAATGAGCAGTTCTTC.